The next 11 T cell receptor beta chains were all read from a single sample in a study of T cells expressing NK-cell markers. TCRdb reanalyzed the 5' RACE reads, giving one entry per CDR3 protein sequence and no DNA. Across roughly 450,000 distinct CDR3 sequences, the top ten clones capture almost 1.5% of the sample. The sequenced sample consisted of blood T cells: a sorted CD56 or NKG2C T cell subset, CD4+ or CD8+ T cells, or bulk PBMC T cells (not recorded which). The receptors shown here come from a woman between 50 and 59 years old in good health.

The chain has TRBV4-2 and TRBJ1-4; TCRdb's D call of TRBD1 is untestable without DNA. Germline-derived CDR1 and CDR2 are LGHNA and YNFKEQ. The CDR3 is 15 residues long. The CDR3: CASSPSGDNNEKLFF.

V gene TRBV3-1 combines with J gene TRBJ2-2; the D call from TCRdb, TRBD1, cannot be confirmed without DNA. CDR3 length: 15 amino acids. CDR1 is LGHDT, CDR2 YNNKEL, per germline (reference sequence). The CDR3 sequence: CASSQEWGSTGELFF.

The chain combines TRBV20-1 with TRBJ1-1; without DNA, the TCRdb call of TRBD1 cannot be checked. Germline V CDR1 and CDR2: DFQATT, SNEGSKA (reference sequence). CDR3 size: 19 residues. CDR3 sequence: CSARDLRGRQGASLPEAFF.

The V and J genes are TRBV5-6 and TRBJ2-5; without DNA, the TCRdb call of TRBD1 cannot be checked. This CDR3 is 15 amino acids long. Germline assignment: CDR1 SGHDT and CDR2 YYEEEE. The CDR3 here is CASRRDRAYQETQYF.

The V call is TRBV5-1, the J call TRBJ2-3; the D call from TCRdb, TRBD2, cannot be confirmed without DNA. Germline CDR1 SGHRS, CDR2 YFSETQ. The CDR3 covers 16 residues. The CDR3 is CASSSTPGLETDTQYF.

This chain uses TRBV29-1 with TRBJ2-7. The CDR3 contains 13 residues. CDR1 is SQVTM and CDR2 is ANQGSEA in the germline V gene. CDR3 sequence: CSVSSAKNYEQYF.

The V call is TRBV2, the J call TRBJ2-5; TCRdb proposes TRBD1, but this gene call is untestable without DNA. The V gene's germline CDR1 is SNHLY and CDR2 FYNNEI. The CDR3 loop spans 15 amino acids. CDR3 sequence: CASSEAGSGPETQYF. Full variable domain (missing parts from reference TRBV2 and TRBJ2-5): EPEVTQTPSHQVTQMGQEVILRCVPISNHLYFYWYRQILGQKVEFLVSFYNNEISEKSEIFDDQFSVERPDGSNFTLKIRSTKLEDSAMYFCASSEAGSGPETQYFGPGTRLLVL.

The gene calls are TRBV6-5 and TRBJ2-5. Germline V gene sequence: CDR1 MNHEY, CDR2 SVGAGI. The CDR3 contains 15 residues. The CDR3 protein is CASSYQVGLWETQYF.

CDR3 in amino acids: CASSLWESGELFF. The chain couples TRBV11-3 to TRBJ2-2; TCRdb's D gene call, TRBD2, goes unchecked for lack of DNA. Germline V gene data show CDR1 as SGHNT and CDR2 as YENEEA. The CDR3 has 13 residues.

The CDR3 protein is CATSRDNEQFF. The genes are TRBV24-1 and TRBJ2-1. The CDR3 has 11 amino acids. Germline-derived CDR1 and CDR2 are KGHDR and SFDVKD.

The chain combines TRBV7-2 with TRBJ2-7; the TCRdb call, TRBD2, lacks DNA for checking. This CDR3 is 14 amino acids long. CDR1 and CDR2 from the germline V gene are SGHTA and FQGNSA. This CDR3 is CASIHTGPQGGQYF.